The rows below give T cell receptor beta chains drawn from one sample of a study of post-analysis software for immune sequencing data. MiXCR, applied by TCRdb to the PCR reads, yields one record per CDR3 protein. The sample consists of fewer than 600,000 distinct CDR3 sequences, roughly 46% of them appearing once. The sequenced sample consisted of blood. The receptors shown here come from a girl under 18 with multiple sclerosis. The CDR3 runs from the conserved cysteine through the conserved F or W. A D gene is named only where the DNA matches it firmly. Size is omitted from some rows. Given values are once, few, many or a class for expanded clones.

TRBV5-1	few	NA	TRBJ2-1	TGCGCCAGCAGCTTTGAGATGGGAACCGGGAATGAGCAGTTCTTC	CASSFEMGTGNEQFF
TRBV21-1	NA	NA	TRBJ2-7	TGTGCCAGCAGCCGGGACAGGGGGCGCAATGAGCAGTACTTC	CASSRDRGRNEQYF
TRBV5-1	once	NA	TRBJ1-2	TGCGCCAGCAGCCCCCGGGCACCTCAAAGCTACACCTTC	CASSPRAPQSYTF
TRBV7-9	few	TRBD1	TRBJ1-2	TGTGCCAGCACCAGCTTGGACAGGGGCTATGGCTACACCTTC	CASTSLDRGYGYTF
TRBV10-3	few	TRBD1	TRBJ1-1	TGTGCCATCAGTGAGCCTGACAGGGAAGGGACTGAAGCTTTCTTT	CAISEPDREGTEAFF
TRBV7-9	NA	NA	TRBJ1-2	TGTGCCAGCAGCTTAACAAGGCCAGGGTACCCCTATGGCTACACCTTC	CASSLTRPGYPYGYTF
TRBV4-1	NA	NA	TRBJ2-1	TGCGCCAGCAGCCCTAAGGAGAGCTCCTACAATGAGCAGTTCTTC	CASSPKESSYNEQFF
TRBV19	NA	NA	TRBJ2-3	TGTGCCAGCGATAGGGGGACAGATACGCAGTATTTT	CASDRGTDTQYF
TRBV7-2	NA	TRBD2	TRBJ2-1	TGTGCCAGCAGCTTAAGGGCTAGCGGGATGAGCTACAATGAGCAGTTCTTC	CASSLRASGMSYNEQFF
TRBV5-1	few	TRBD1	TRBJ1-1	TGCGCCAGCAGCTTACCAACCGGGACAGCGAACACTGAAGCTTTCTTT	CASSLPTGTANTEAFF
TRBV6-5	NA	NA	TRBJ1-1	TGTGCCAGCAGTCCGGACAACCGGAACACTGAAGCTTTCTTT	CASSPDNRNTEAFF
TRBV3-1	NA	TRBD2	TRBJ2-1	TGTGCCAGCAGCCAAGGGACTAGATCTGAGCAGTTCTTC	CASSQGTRSEQFF
TRBV14	NA	NA	TRBJ2-1	TGTGCCAGCAGCCAGGTAGACTACTACAATGAGCAGTTCTTC	CASSQVDYYNEQFF
TRBV4-1	few	TRBD2	TRBJ2-5	TGCGCCAGCAGCCAAGGGATGACTAGCGGGAGTTCGGGAGAGACCCAGTACTTC	CASSQGMTSGSSGETQYF
TRBV28	NA	NA	TRBJ2-5	TGTGCCAGCAGTACCAACGGGGAGGGGGTGGAGACCCAGTACTTC	CASSTNGEGVETQYF
TRBV29-1	NA	NA	TRBJ1-2	TGCAGCGTCCCGAGGCGGGGTGGCTACACCTTC	CSVPRRGGYTF
TRBV5-1	few	NA	TRBJ2-7	TGCGCCAGCAGCTTCGGGACGCCTACCTACGAGCAGTACTTC	CASSFGTPTYEQYF
TRBV6-4	few	TRBD2	TRBJ2-1	TGTGCCAGCAGTGGGACTAGCGGGAGTAGCAATGAGCAGTTCTTC	CASSGTSGSSNEQFF
TRBV29-1	few	NA	TRBJ2-5	TGCAGCGCCGGAACCCGGGAGACCCAGTACTTC	CSAGTRETQYF
TRBV5-6	few	NA	TRBJ2-5	TGTGCCAGCAGTCGGCGGCAGGGCTGGGAGCAGTACTTC	CASSRRQGWEQYF
TRBV28	NA	TRBD2	TRBJ2-1	TGTGCCAGCAGTTTCCCCCTAGCGGGAGGAACCCGATACAATGAGCAGTTCTTC	CASSFPLAGGTRYNEQFF
TRBV5-1	NA	NA	TRBJ2-1	TGCGCCAGCAGCTTGGACAGACCGAGCTCCTACAATGAGCAGTTCTTC	CASSLDRPSSYNEQFF
TRBV20-1	NA	NA	TRBJ2-1	TGCAGTGCTAGAGACCCGGGAGCCCTACGCGCTTACAATGAGCAGTTCTTC	CSARDPGALRAYNEQFF
TRBV5-1	NA	TRBD1	TRBJ1-5	TGCGCCAGCAGCACAGGGGTGTCCCAGCCCCAGCATTTT	CASSTGVSQPQHF
TRBV10-3	NA	NA	TRBJ2-5	TGTGCCATCAGTGCGGGGCAGGAGAATCAAGAGACCCAGTACTTC	CAISAGQENQETQYF
TRBV20-1	NA	TRBD2	TRBJ2-1	TGCAGTGCTAGAGATTCGGCTAGCGGGCCCCAACGGCAGTTCTTC	CSARDSASGPQRQFF
TRBV10-3	few	NA	TRBJ2-3	TGTGCCATCAGTGAGTCTCATGGCGGGAGCACAGATACGCAGTATTTT	CAISESHGGSTDTQYF